Listed below are T cell receptor beta chains from one sample, sequenced in a study of CD4 T cells in relation to SARS-CoV-2 and coronaviruses. These receptors are not linked to any known antigen. Method: immunoSEQ multiplex PCR; TCRdb's copy keeps in-frame clones and lacks some. The sample holds 9,000 to 13,000 clones, 74% seen once. The sequenced sample consisted of CD4+ T cells from PBMCs, cultured in vitro. Receptors were obtained from a human donor in good health. CDR3s include the opening cysteine and the closing phenylalanine or tryptophan. Each record gives: CDR3 DNA, CDR3 protein, CDR3 length, clone size, D gene, J gene, V gene. The D gene is left open where the match is weak. Clone size is given for some rows only: seen once, a few or many times, or a class if the clone is expanded.

DNA: TGTGCCAGCAGCCAAACGCAAACCCCGAAAGAGCAGTACTTC; CDR3: CASSQTQTPKEQYF; length: 14; size: few; D: -; J: TRBJ2-7; V: TRBV4-2
DNA: TGTGCCAGCAGTAGAAGACAGAGCACAGATACGCAGTATTTT; CDR3: CASSRRQSTDTQYF; length: 14; size: once; D: -; J: TRBJ2-3; V: TRBV3-1/TRBV3-2
DNA: TGCGCCAGCAAGTCGACCGTGGCGGATGAGCAGTTCTTC; CDR3: CASKSTVADEQFF; length: 13; size: -; D: -; J: TRBJ2-1; V: TRBV5-1
DNA: TGTGCCAGCAGGTTCTGGGACTCCAACGGGGTTGAGCAGTTCTTC; CDR3: CASRFWDSNGVEQFF; length: 15; size: -; D: -; J: TRBJ2-1; V: TRBV2
DNA: TGCAGCGTTGAATTTACAGGGACGGCTGGAAACACCATATATTTT; CDR3: CSVEFTGTAGNTIYF; length: 15; size: -; D: -; J: TRBJ1-3; V: TRBV29-1
DNA: TGTGCCAGCAGTTTCAGGTCAGGCAGGGGTGACACTGAAGCTTTCTTT; CDR3: CASSFRSGRGDTEAFF; length: 16; size: -; D: -; J: TRBJ1-1; V: TRBV28
DNA: TGTGCCAGCAGTGGATACGGGAATCAGCCCCAGCATTTT; CDR3: CASSGYGNQPQHF; length: 13; size: -; D: -; J: TRBJ1-5; V: TRBV2
DNA: TGTGCCAGCAACGAACTAGCGGGGTTGGCAGATACGCAGTATTTT; CDR3: CASNELAGLADTQYF; length: 15; size: -; D: TRBD2; J: TRBJ2-3; V: TRBV2
DNA: TGTGCCAGCAGCTTAGAACAGGGGTCCTACAATGAGCAGTTCTTC; CDR3: CASSLEQGSYNEQFF; length: 15; size: -; D: TRBD1; J: TRBJ2-1; V: TRBV7-2
DNA: TGCGCCAGCAGCTTGGACACACAGGGGGGGAACACTGAAGCTTTCTTT; CDR3: CASSLDTQGGNTEAFF; length: 16; size: -; D: TRBD1; J: TRBJ1-1; V: TRBV5-1
DNA: TGTGCCAGCAGCCAAGGACAGGGTGGGAGCACAGATACGCAGTATTTT; CDR3: CASSQGQGGSTDTQYF; length: 16; size: -; D: TRBD1; J: TRBJ2-3; V: TRBV14
DNA: TGCGCCAGCAGCCAAGAAACGCTGAGCTTGGCAGATACGCAGTATTTT; CDR3: CASSQETLSLADTQYF; length: 16; size: -; D: -; J: TRBJ2-3; V: TRBV4-1
DNA: TGTGCCAGCAGCTTAGGTACAGGGGCATTGGGGGAGCAGTACTTC; CDR3: CASSLGTGALGEQYF; length: 15; size: -; D: TRBD1; J: TRBJ2-7; V: TRBV7-6
DNA: TGTGCCAGCAGCTTCCAGGGGTTGAACACTGAAGCTTTCTTT; CDR3: CASSFQGLNTEAFF; length: 14; size: -; D: -; J: TRBJ1-1; V: TRBV7-2
DNA: TGTGCCATCAGTGAGCCCCGACAGCCCTATGGCTACACCTTC; CDR3: CAISEPRQPYGYTF; length: 14; size: few; D: -; J: TRBJ1-2; V: TRBV10-3
DNA: TGTGCCAGTAGCACTAGAGGGGGTTTTGGAGGCTACACCTTC; CDR3: CASSTRGGFGGYTF; length: 14; size: once; D: -; J: TRBJ1-2; V: TRBV19
DNA: TGCGCCAGCAGCTTGGGCTCATACATGAACACTGAAGCTTTCTTT; CDR3: CASSLGSYMNTEAFF; length: 15; size: -; D: -; J: TRBJ1-1; V: TRBV5-1
DNA: TGTGCCAGCAGCCGGATTGGGTCATATTCTGGAAACACCATATATTTT; CDR3: CASSRIGSYSGNTIYF; length: 16; size: -; D: -; J: TRBJ1-3; V: TRBV11-2
DNA: TGTGCCAGCTCACCGTCGACCTCACTCGAAGCTTTCTTT; CDR3: CASSPSTSLEAFF; length: 13; size: -; D: -; J: TRBJ1-1; V: TRBV18
DNA: TGTGCCAGCAGCTTAGCGGGGGGGCTTCAGTACGAGCAGTACTTC; CDR3: CASSLAGGLQYEQYF; length: 15; size: -; D: -; J: TRBJ2-7; V: TRBV7-2
DNA: TGCGCCAGCAGTGAGTCGATCTACAATGAGCAGTTCTTC; CDR3: CASSESIYNEQFF; length: 13; size: -; D: -; J: TRBJ2-1; V: TRBV10-2
DNA: TGTGCCAGCAGACCCGGGACACAGCGCGAAAAACTGTTTTTT; CDR3: CASRPGTQREKLFF; length: 14; size: -; D: -; J: TRBJ1-4; V: TRBV6-5
DNA: TGCAGCGTCGCAGACTCCTACTACGAGCAGTACTTC; CDR3: CSVADSYYEQYF; length: 12; size: -; D: -; J: TRBJ2-7; V: TRBV29-1
DNA: TGCAGCGTTGAAGATTTTGGGCTAGCGGGGTCCTACGAGCAGTACTTC; CDR3: CSVEDFGLAGSYEQYF; length: 16; size: few; D: TRBD2; J: TRBJ2-7; V: TRBV29-1
DNA: TGTGCCATCAGTGGCCCGGGACAGGGTAGGGCCTACGAGCAGTACTTC; CDR3: CAISGPGQGRAYEQYF; length: 16; size: few; D: TRBD1; J: TRBJ2-7; V: TRBV10-3
DNA: TGTGCCAGCCAAACGGGCAGATTAGGCAATCAGCCCCAGCATTTT; CDR3: CASQTGRLGNQPQHF; length: 15; size: few; D: -; J: TRBJ1-5; V: TRBV6-5
DNA: TGTGCCAGCGGATTGAGGGACAGTGAAGCTTTCTTT; CDR3: CASGLRDSEAFF; length: 12; size: -; D: TRBD1; J: TRBJ1-1; V: TRBV27
DNA: TGTGCCAGCAGCTCTGACTCCTACGAGCAGTACTTC; CDR3: CASSSDSYEQYF; length: 12; size: few; D: -; J: TRBJ2-7; V: TRBV5-8
DNA: TGTGCCAGCAGCTCTGGGACTAGCGGGAGACGTTTGGGGCAAGAGACCCAGTACTTC; CDR3: CASSSGTSGRRLGQETQYF; length: 19; size: -; D: TRBD2; J: TRBJ2-5; V: TRBV9
DNA: TGTGCCAGCAGTCCGCAGGCCCCCACTGAAGCTTTCTTT; CDR3: CASSPQAPTEAFF; length: 13; size: few; D: -; J: TRBJ1-1; V: TRBV3-1/TRBV3-2
DNA: TGTGCCAGCAGCCAAGTGCGGGGGGGGAGGTCTGGAAACACCATATATTTT; CDR3: CASSQVRGGRSGNTIYF; length: 17; size: -; D: -; J: TRBJ1-3; V: TRBV3-1/TRBV3-2
DNA: TGTGCCAGTCAAAGGACTAGCGGTTACAATGAGCAGTTCTTC; CDR3: CASQRTSGYNEQFF; length: 14; size: -; D: TRBD2; J: TRBJ2-1; V: TRBV2
DNA: TGTGCCAGCTCGACAGGCATCTATGGCTACACCTTC; CDR3: CASSTGIYGYTF; length: 12; size: -; D: -; J: TRBJ1-2; V: TRBV18
DNA: TGTGCCAGCAGTGAAAGGGACAGGGGTCCCTACGAGCAGTACTTC; CDR3: CASSERDRGPYEQYF; length: 15; size: -; D: TRBD1; J: TRBJ2-7; V: TRBV6-1
DNA: TGTGCCAGCTCACAGGACCAGGCGAACACCGGGGAGCTGTTTTTT; CDR3: CASSQDQANTGELFF; length: 15; size: few; D: -; J: TRBJ2-2; V: TRBV18
DNA: TGTGCCAGTTCCGGGACAGCCCGAGAGACCCAGTACTTC; CDR3: CASSGTARETQYF; length: 13; size: -; D: TRBD1; J: TRBJ2-5; V: TRBV19
DNA: TGTGCCAGCAGTTCGAGACCCTATGGCTACACCTTC; CDR3: CASSSRPYGYTF; length: 12; size: few; D: -; J: TRBJ1-2; V: TRBV6-2/TRBV6-3
DNA: TGTGCCAGCTCACGAGGGCTAGCGGGGGGATCCAATGAGCAGTTCTTC; CDR3: CASSRGLAGGSNEQFF; length: 16; size: -; D: TRBD2; J: TRBJ2-1; V: TRBV18
DNA: TGTGCCAGCAGTCTCTCCCGACTGGTAGATACGCAGTATTTT; CDR3: CASSLSRLVDTQYF; length: 14; size: once; D: -; J: TRBJ2-3; V: TRBV6-5
DNA: TGTGCCAGCAGTTTGGCGCGGACTAGTCCCCAGTACTTC; CDR3: CASSLARTSPQYF; length: 13; size: -; D: TRBD2; J: TRBJ2-7; V: TRBV12-3/TRBV12-4
DNA: TGTGCCACCAGTGATTCTGGGACTAGCGGATACAATGAGCAGTTCTTC; CDR3: CATSDSGTSGYNEQFF; length: 16; size: -; D: TRBD2; J: TRBJ2-1; V: TRBV24-1
DNA: TGTGCCAGCAGGGCGCCGGGACAGGTGAGAGGTACGCAGTATTTT; CDR3: CASRAPGQVRGTQYF; length: 15; size: -; D: TRBD1; J: TRBJ2-3; V: TRBV6-5
DNA: TGTGCCAGTAGTAAGTTGCAGGGGGCCGGGACCGGGGAGCTGTTTTTT; CDR3: CASSKLQGAGTGELFF; length: 16; size: once; D: TRBD1; J: TRBJ2-2; V: TRBV19
DNA: TGCAGTGCGGACAGGTACAATGAGCAGTTCTTC; CDR3: CSADRYNEQFF; length: 11; size: -; D: TRBD1; J: TRBJ2-1; V: TRBV20-1
DNA: TGTGCCAGCAGCCCCGTCGGCGGGGACGAGCAGTACTTC; CDR3: CASSPVGGDEQYF; length: 13; size: few; D: -; J: TRBJ2-7; V: TRBV14
DNA: TGTGCCAGCAGCTTAGGGACCCGAACCCCCCAAGAGACCCAGTACTTC; CDR3: CASSLGTRTPQETQYF; length: 16; size: -; D: -; J: TRBJ2-5; V: TRBV11-3
DNA: TGTGCCAGCAGCCGGGGGGACACTGAAGCTTTCTTT; CDR3: CASSRGDTEAFF; length: 12; size: -; D: -; J: TRBJ1-1; V: TRBV12-3/TRBV12-4
DNA: TGTGCCAGCTCCAGGGTAGATCGGAATGAGCAGTTCTTC; CDR3: CASSRVDRNEQFF; length: 13; size: -; D: -; J: TRBJ2-1; V: TRBV6-5
DNA: TGTGCCAGTAGTATTCAAGGAGGGGGACTGTTTTTT; CDR3: CASSIQGGGLFF; length: 12; size: -; D: -; J: TRBJ1-4; V: TRBV19
DNA: TGTGCCAGCAGCTCCCGGACGAATGAAAAACTGTTTTTT; CDR3: CASSSRTNEKLFF; length: 13; size: -; D: -; J: TRBJ1-4; V: TRBV7-8
DNA: TGTGCCTGGAGCGGCCAGGACAGGGCGCCCACGCAAGGGCAGTTCTTC; CDR3: CAWSGQDRAPTQGQFF; length: 16; size: -; D: TRBD1; J: TRBJ2-1; V: TRBV30
DNA: TGTGCCAGCTCACCAAAGGGACAGACCTTACCCGAGCAGTACTTC; CDR3: CASSPKGQTLPEQYF; length: 15; size: -; D: TRBD1; J: TRBJ2-7; V: TRBV18
DNA: TGTGCCAGCAGTGAATCAGGACAGAACTATGGCTACACCTTC; CDR3: CASSESGQNYGYTF; length: 14; size: few; D: -; J: TRBJ1-2; V: TRBV25-1
DNA: TGTGCCAGCTATAGGGGAGGGGGTAACGTCCTGACTTTC; CDR3: CASYRGGGNVLTF; length: 13; size: -; D: -; J: TRBJ2-6; V: TRBV12-3/TRBV12-4
DNA: TGTGCCAGCAGCCCTAATCCCGAAGTAGCGGGAGGCTCTGGGGCCAACGTCCTGACTTTC; CDR3: CASSPNPEVAGGSGANVLTF; length: 20; size: -; D: TRBD2; J: TRBJ2-6; V: TRBV7-3
DNA: TGCGCCAGCAGCCAAGATTGGGGGAGTGAGACCCAGTACTTC; CDR3: CASSQDWGSETQYF; length: 14; size: -; D: -; J: TRBJ2-5; V: TRBV4-3
DNA: TGTGCCAGCTCACCACCGATTAGTAGTCCACCGGGACTAGCGGCCCTTTTTGAGCAGTTCTTC; CDR3: CASSPPISSPPGLAALFEQFF; length: 21; size: -; D: TRBD2; J: TRBJ2-1; V: TRBV18
DNA: TGTGCCAGCAGTTACCTCGGGACAGGCGGGGAAAAACTGTTTTTT; CDR3: CASSYLGTGGEKLFF; length: 15; size: -; D: TRBD1; J: TRBJ1-4; V: TRBV6-5
DNA: TGTGCCAGCAGCTCCTGGACAGCAGGAAACACCATATATTTT; CDR3: CASSSWTAGNTIYF; length: 14; size: -; D: -; J: TRBJ1-3; V: TRBV7-9